The 16 T cell receptor beta chains reported below all come from one sample, sequenced in a study of blood T cell repertoires in COVID-19. Measured with immunoSEQ multiplex PCR; TCRdb has only the in-frame clones, and not every one. The data hold tens of thousands of clones, with 75% to 90% observed a single time. Sequencing used peripheral blood. These receptors were collected from a human donor in a cohort sampled during active COVID-19.

This clone was detected only once. This chain connects TRBV27 to TRBJ2-1, with D tentatively TRBD1 (5 bases). The V end was cut by 5 bases, the J end by 15 bases, with 17 bases between. The CDR3 loop spans 12 amino acids. The germline gives CDR1 MNHEY, CDR2 SMNVEV (reference sequence). The CDR3 sequence: CASSPPAGRGFF. The CDR3 region has the DNA TGTGCCAGCAGTCCCCCTGCCGGAAGGGGGTTCTTC.

The rearrangement uses TRBV5-1 and TRBJ2-3, with D possibly matching TRBD2 (6 bases). Germline assignment: CDR1 SGHRS and CDR2 YFSETQ. The V end lost 4 bases, the J end lost 4 bases, and 13 bases lay between the germline ends. The CDR3 consists of 14 residues. As DNA, the CDR3 is TGCGCCAGCAGCCTCGGCGCGGGACCAGATACGCAGTATTTT. The encoded protein is CASSLGAGPDTQYF. Full variable domain (missing parts from reference TRBV5-1 and TRBJ2-3): KAGVTQTPRYLIKTRGQQVTLSCSPISGHRSVSWYQQTPGQGLQFLFEYFSETQRNKGNFPGRFSGRQFSNSRSEMNVSTLELGDSALYLCASSLGAGPDTQYFGPGTRLTVL.

This chain joins TRBV9 and TRBJ1-1; 8 nucleotides match TRBD1. V lost 1 base and J lost 4; bases outside the gene matches: 6. This CDR3 region has 15 residues. Germline CDR1 and CDR2: SGDLS and YYNGEE. CDR3 coding DNA: TGTGCCAGCAGCGTAACAGACAGGGGAAGCACTGAAGCTTTCTTT. It is translated as CASSVTDRGSTEAFF.

The V gene is TRBV10-1, the J gene TRBJ2-7, with D maybe TRBD1 (5 bases). This CDR3 has 13 residues. Germline CDR1 WNHNN, CDR2 SYGVQD (reference sequence). With 7 bases removed from V and 2 bases from J, the gap between germline ends came to 12 bases. The DNA of the CDR3 is TGCGCCAGCAAGGAAAGACAGACCTACGAGCAGTACTTC. It codes for CASKERQTYEQYF.

The chain employs TRBV7-2 and TRBJ2-3; D possibly corresponds to TRBD2 (7 bases). The CDR3 sequence is 17 residues long. The germline gives CDR1 SGHTA, CDR2 FQGNSA. Trimming took 5 bases from V and 5 from J, leaving 23 bases between them. The CDR3 reads CASSPWGDGGRGDTQYF. The CDR3 DNA is TGTGCCAGCAGCCCGTGGGGGGACGGGGGGCGGGGAGATACGCAGTATTTT.

The gene calls are TRBV2 and TRBJ2-7; 12 bases match TRBD2. This CDR3 is 20 amino acids long. CDR1 is SNHLY and CDR2 is FYNNEI in the germline V gene. The trim removed 5 bases at V and 2 bases at J, leaving 19 bases unmatched. Here the CDR3 reads CASSFPGASGGAEKAYEQYF. DNA for the CDR3: TGTGCCAGCAGTTTCCCGGGCGCTAGCGGGGGGGCCGAGAAGGCCTACGAGCAGTACTTC.

J is TRBJ2-3 and V is TRBV11-3, with 9 bases matching TRBD1. Per the germline V gene, CDR1 is SGHNT and CDR2 is YENEEA. This CDR3 region has 15 residues. V lost 5 bases, J lost 3 bases, and 6 bases stayed unmatched. The CDR3 loop reads CASSAGQGSTDTQYF. The CDR3, as DNA: TGTGCCAGCAGCGCGGGACAGGGTAGTACAGATACGCAGTATTTT.

The chain recombines TRBV6-2 or TRBV6-3 with TRBJ2-1, with 7 bases that match TRBD1. There are 16 residues in the CDR3. The V gene end was trimmed by 2 bases and the J gene end by 7 bases; junction bases not matched to a gene: 11. Germline CDR1 reads MNHEY; CDR2 reads SVGEGT. This CDR3 is CASSYRGRPPGNEQFF. The CDR3 DNA reads as TGTGCCAGCAGTTACAGGGGGCGACCGCCGGGAAATGAGCAGTTCTTC.

V usage is TRBV12-3 or TRBV12-4 and J usage is TRBJ2-5, with TRBD1 matching over 8 bases. V lost 6 bases and J lost 7; bases outside the gene matches: 4. The CDR3 has 12 amino acids. The CDR3 is CASSTGGGTQYF. CDR3 coding DNA: TGTGCCAGCAGCACAGGGGGAGGGACCCAGTACTTC.

This chain uses TRBV19 with TRBJ1-1; 7 nucleotides agree with TRBD1. CDR1 LNHDA and CDR2 SQIVND come from the germline V gene (reference sequence). CDR3 length equals 17 residues. V lost 10 bases to trimming and J lost 4 bases; unmatched junction nucleotides: 21. CDR3 in amino acids: CATAGGRGKLESTEAFF. The CDR3, as DNA: TGTGCCACCGCGGGGGGCAGGGGGAAGTTGGAAAGCACTGAAGCTTTCTTT.

This sequence joins TRBV5-1 and TRBJ2-2; 7 bases are shared with TRBD1. The V gene's germline CDR1 is SGHRS and CDR2 YFSETQ. The CDR3 loop spans 17 amino acids. V lost 0 bases and J lost 1; bases outside the gene matches: 6. In DNA, the CDR3 is TGCGCCAGCAGCTTGGCCGGATGGGACAGGAACACCGGGGAGCTGTTTTTT. Amino acid sequence: CASSLAGWDRNTGELFF.

V and J are TRBV4-2 and TRBJ2-3; TRBD2 aligns across 12 bases. V lost 0 bases, J lost 4 bases, and 8 bases stayed unmatched. Germline V gene data show CDR1 as LGHNA and CDR2 as YNFKEQ. The CDR3 runs to 18 residues. In DNA, the CDR3 is TGTGCCAGCAGCCAAGATCAACCTAGCGGGGGGGCCCCAGATACGCAGTATTTT. It yields the protein CASSQDQPSGGAPDTQYF.

The chain employs TRBV19 and TRBJ1-1; 12 bases agree with TRBD1. The junction had 15 bases not matched to a gene; V was cut back by 6 bases and J by 1 base. CDR3 length: 19 amino acids. The germline CDR1 and CDR2 sequences are LNHDA and SQIVND (reference sequence). CDR3 amino acids: CASSPYPGTGGWENTEAFF. CDR3 in DNA: TGTGCCAGTAGCCCCTACCCCGGGACAGGGGGCTGGGAGAACACTGAAGCTTTCTTT.

This chain links TRBV3-1 (or the pseudogene TRBV3-2) with TRBJ2-1, with 9 bases lining up with TRBD1. Germline CDR1 reads LGHDT; CDR2 reads YNNKEL (reference sequence). The CDR3 sequence is 15 residues long. Unmatched junction bases numbered 8, after V lost 4 bases and J lost 7 bases. The CDR3 DNA reads as TGTGCCAGCAGCCGCCGCTGGGACAGGGAGAATGAGCAGTTCTTC. Translated: CASSRRWDRENEQFF.

This clone appeared a few times. The chain carries TRBV4-2 and TRBJ1-5; 10 positions agree with TRBD1. The length of the CDR3 is 16 residues. The V gene end was trimmed by 0 bases and the J gene end by 8 bases; junction bases not matched to a gene: 7. The germline CDR1 and CDR2 sequences are LGHNA and YNFKEQ. The CDR3 DNA follows: TGTGCCAGCAGCCAAGATAGACAGGGGGCGAAGGAGCCCCAGCATTTT. Amino acid sequence: CASSQDRQGAKEPQHF.

The V and J genes are TRBV25-1 and TRBJ1-2; perhaps TRBD1 as D (5 bases). This CDR3 has 15 residues. Germline CDR1 reads MGHDK; CDR2 reads SYGVNS. V lost 4 bases and J 6 bases, leaving 18 bases between the germline ends. The CDR3 sequence is CASSGGGRERNGYTF. Here the CDR3 DNA reads TGTGCCAGCAGTGGCGGGGGAAGGGAGAGGAATGGCTACACCTTC.